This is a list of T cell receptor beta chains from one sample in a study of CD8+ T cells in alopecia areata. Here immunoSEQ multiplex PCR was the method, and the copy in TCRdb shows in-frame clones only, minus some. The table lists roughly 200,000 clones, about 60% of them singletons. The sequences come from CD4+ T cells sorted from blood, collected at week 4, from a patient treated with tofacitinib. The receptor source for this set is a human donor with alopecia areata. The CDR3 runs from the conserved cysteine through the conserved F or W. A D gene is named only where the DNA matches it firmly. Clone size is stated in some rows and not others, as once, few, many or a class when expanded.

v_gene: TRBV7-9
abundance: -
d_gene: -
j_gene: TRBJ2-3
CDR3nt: TGTGCCAGCAGCAGCAGAGGGGATCGCACAGATACGCAGTATTTT
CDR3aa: CASSSRGDRTDTQYF

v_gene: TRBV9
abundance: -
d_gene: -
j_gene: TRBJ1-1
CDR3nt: TGTGCCAGCAGCGTAATCCCACCGGGGGGCGGCACTGAAGCTTTCTTT
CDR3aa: CASSVIPPGGGTEAFF

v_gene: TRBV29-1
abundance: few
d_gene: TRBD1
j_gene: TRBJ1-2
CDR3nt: TGCAGCGTTGAAGAAGGGCGCCAGGGGGTTTCTGGCTACACCTTC
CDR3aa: CSVEEGRQGVSGYTF

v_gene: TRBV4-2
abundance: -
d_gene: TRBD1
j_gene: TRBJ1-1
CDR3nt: TGTGCCAGCAGCCTGGGACAGGCGAACACTGAAGCTTTCTTT
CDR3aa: CASSLGQANTEAFF

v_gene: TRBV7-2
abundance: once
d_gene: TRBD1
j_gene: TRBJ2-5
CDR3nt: TGTGCCAGCAGCTGGAGAGCAGGGGGCCAAGAGACCCAGTACTTC
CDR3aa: CASSWRAGGQETQYF

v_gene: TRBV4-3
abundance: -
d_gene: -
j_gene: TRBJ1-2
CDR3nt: TGCGCCAGCAGCCAAGAGGACTCGCCGTATGGCTACACCTTC
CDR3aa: CASSQEDSPYGYTF

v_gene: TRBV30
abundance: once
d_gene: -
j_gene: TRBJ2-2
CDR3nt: TGTGCCTGGGCGAGGGGAAAACTGACCGGGGAGCTGTTTTTT
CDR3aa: CAWARGKLTGELFF

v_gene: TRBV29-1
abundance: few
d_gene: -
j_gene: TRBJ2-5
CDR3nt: TGCAGCGTTGAAGCGGGCGGAGAAGGGACCCAGTACTTC
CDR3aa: CSVEAGGEGTQYF

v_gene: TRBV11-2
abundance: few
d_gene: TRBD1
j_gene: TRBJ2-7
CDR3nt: TGTGCCAGCAGCGCAACGGGACAGGGGATGTTTCGACGCGAGCAGTACTTC
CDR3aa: CASSATGQGMFRREQYF

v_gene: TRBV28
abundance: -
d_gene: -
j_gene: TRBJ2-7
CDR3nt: TGTGCCGCGGCCAACGTCTACGAGCAGTACTTC
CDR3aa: CAAANVYEQYF

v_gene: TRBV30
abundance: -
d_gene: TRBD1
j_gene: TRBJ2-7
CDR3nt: TGTGCCTGGAAAGTCGGGGGACAGGGCTCCTACGAGCAGTACTTC
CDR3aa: CAWKVGGQGSYEQYF

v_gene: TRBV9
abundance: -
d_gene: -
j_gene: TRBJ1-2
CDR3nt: TGTGCCAGCAGCGTAGGAGGCAGGGGAGGCTATGGCTACACCTTC
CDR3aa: CASSVGGRGGYGYTF

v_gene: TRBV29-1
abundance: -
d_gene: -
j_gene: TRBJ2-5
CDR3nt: TGCAGCTCCCAGGGGGGAGAGACCCAGTACTTC
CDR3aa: CSSQGGETQYF

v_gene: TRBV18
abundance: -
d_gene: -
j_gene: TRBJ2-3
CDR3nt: TGTGCCAGCTCATCTTACAGCACAGATACGCAGTATTTT
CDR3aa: CASSSYSTDTQYF

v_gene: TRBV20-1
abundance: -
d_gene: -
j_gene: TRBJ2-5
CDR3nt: TGCAGTGCTAGCGCGGAAGAGACCCAGTACTTC
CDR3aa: CSASAEETQYF

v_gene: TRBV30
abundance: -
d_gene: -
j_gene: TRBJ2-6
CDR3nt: TGTGCCTGGAGTGTACCTGGGGGGGCCAACGTCCTGACTTTC
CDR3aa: CAWSVPGGANVLTF

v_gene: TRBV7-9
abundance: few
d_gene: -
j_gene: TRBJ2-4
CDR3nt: TGTGCCAGCACCCTGTCGGCCCTACGGAACATTCAGTACTTC
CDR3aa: CASTLSALRNIQYF

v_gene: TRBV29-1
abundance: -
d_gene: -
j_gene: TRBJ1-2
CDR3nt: TGCAGCGTTGCTCCACAGGCTTCGGTAAATGGCTACACCTTC
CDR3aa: CSVAPQASVNGYTF

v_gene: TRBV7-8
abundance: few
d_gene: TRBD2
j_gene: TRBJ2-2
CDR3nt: TGTGCCAGCAGCCCAATAGCGGGGGGTGTATCCGGGGAGCTGTTTTTT
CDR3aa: CASSPIAGGVSGELFF

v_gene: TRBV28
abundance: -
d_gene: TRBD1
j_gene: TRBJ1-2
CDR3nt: TGTGCCAGCAGTCTCACCGGGACAGGGGGCTATGGCTACACCTTC
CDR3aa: CASSLTGTGGYGYTF

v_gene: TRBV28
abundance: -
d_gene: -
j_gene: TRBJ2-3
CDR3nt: TGTGCCAGCAGCCTTCGTCCCCACACTCGAGATACGCAGTATTTT
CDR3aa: CASSLRPHTRDTQYF

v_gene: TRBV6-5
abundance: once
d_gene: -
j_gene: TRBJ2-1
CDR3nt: TGTGCCAGCTGCCGGGACTTAGATTCCGGGGAGCAGTTCTTC
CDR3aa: CASCRDLDSGEQFF

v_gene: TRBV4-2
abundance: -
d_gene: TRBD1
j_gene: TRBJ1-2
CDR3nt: TGTGCCAGCAGCCAAGGTGGGACAGGCCTCTATGGCTACACCTTC
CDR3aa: CASSQGGTGLYGYTF

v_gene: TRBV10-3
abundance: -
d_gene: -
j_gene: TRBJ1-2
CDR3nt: TGTGCCATCAGTGAGTCGGATGCGCAATCTAATGGCTACACCTTC
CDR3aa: CAISESDAQSNGYTF

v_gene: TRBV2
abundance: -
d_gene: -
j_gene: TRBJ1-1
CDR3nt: TGTGCCAGCAGGACAACCGGGACGGCTAACACTGAAGCTTTCTTT
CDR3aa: CASRTTGTANTEAFF

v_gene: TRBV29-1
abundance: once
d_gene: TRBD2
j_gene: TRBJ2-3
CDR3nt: TGCAGCGTCTTGACTAGCGGGGGTACAGATACGCAGTATTTT
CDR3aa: CSVLTSGGTDTQYF

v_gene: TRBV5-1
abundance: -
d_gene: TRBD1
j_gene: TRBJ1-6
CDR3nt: TGCGCCAGCAGCTTCGGACAGGGGGCCCCACTCGGTAATTCACCCCTCCACTTT
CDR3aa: CASSFGQGAPLGNSPLHF

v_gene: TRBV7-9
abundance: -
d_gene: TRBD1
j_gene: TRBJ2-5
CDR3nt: TGTGCCAGCAGCGGCTGGGACAGGCGGTTTGGAGAGACCCAGTACTTC
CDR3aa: CASSGWDRRFGETQYF

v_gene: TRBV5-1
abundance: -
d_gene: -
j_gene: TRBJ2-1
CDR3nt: TGCGCCAGCAGCCTCGAGGGGGGTTCCTACAATGAGCAGTTCTTC
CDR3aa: CASSLEGGSYNEQFF